The 23 T cell receptor beta chains given below trace back to one sample, sequenced in a study of blood T cell repertoires in COVID-19. Data came from immunoSEQ multiplex PCR; TCRdb stores just in-frame clones and leaves some out. The sample lists roughly 170,000 clones; more than 70% were seen once. Input material: PBMCs or T cells enriched from blood (not recorded which). The receptors originated from a woman in her forties or fifties in a cohort exposed to, infected with or recovered from COVID-19 (not recorded which).

The chain carries TRBV5-4 and TRBJ2-5; 10 bases fit TRBD2. The CDR3 has 16 residues. Losses at the gene ends were 2 bases for V and 4 bases for J; bases not matched to a gene: 8. The germline gives CDR1 SGHNT, CDR2 YYREEE (reference sequence). The CDR3 sequence is CASSFPSGGDGETQYF. The CDR3 bases are TGTGCCAGCAGCTTCCCGAGCGGGGGGGATGGAGAGACCCAGTACTTC.

V is TRBV20-1 and J is TRBJ2-7; perhaps TRBD2 as D (7 bases). The germline CDR1 and CDR2 sequences are DFQATT and SNEGSKA (reference sequence). The CDR3 consists of 15 residues. The V end was cut by 3 bases, the J end by 0 bases, with 15 bases between. The CDR3 reads CSASGEGVGSYEQYF. CDR3 nucleotides: TGCAGTGCTAGTGGGGAGGGGGTTGGCTCCTACGAGCAGTACTTC.

The chain has TRBV28 and TRBJ2-2, with TRBD1 matching over 7 bases. Germline lookup yields CDR1 MDHEN and CDR2 SYDVKM. V lost 6 bases and J lost 3; bases outside the gene matches: 7. This CDR3 region has 15 residues. In DNA, the CDR3 is TGTGCCAGCAGCAAATCGGGACAGTACACCGGGGAGCTGTTTTTT. Protein: CASSKSGQYTGELFF. The variable domain in full, completed from reference TRBV28 and TRBJ2-2, reads DVKVTQSSRYLVKRTGEKVFLECVQDMDHENMFWYRQDPGLGLRLIYFSYDVKMKEKGDIPEGYSVSREKKERFSLILESASTNQTSMYLCASSKSGQYTGELFFGEGSRLTVL.

This rearrangement joins TRBV7-9 to TRBJ2-7; no firm D call. Germline values: CDR1 SEHNR, CDR2 FQNEAQ (reference sequence). The CDR3 has 12 amino acids. V lost 1 base to trimming and J lost 3 bases, with 4 bases between them. The CDR3 DNA reads as TGTGCCAGCAGCTTAGGGAGCTACGAGCAGTACTTC. Residues: CASSLGSYEQYF. Together with reference TRBV7-9 and TRBJ2-7, the CDR3 gives the full variable domain: DTGVSQNPRHKITKRGQNVTFRCDPISEHNRLYWYRQTLGQGPEFLTYFQNEAQLEKSRLLSDRFSAERPKGSFSTLEIQRTEQGDSAMYLCASSLGSYEQYFGPGTRLTVT.

This clone was found once. The V call is TRBV18, the J call TRBJ2-1; 11 nucleotides agree with TRBD2. V lost 6 bases, J lost 1 base, and 11 bases stayed unmatched. The germline V gene has CDR1 KGHSH and CDR2 LQKENI. The CDR3 sequence is 18 residues long. The CDR3 here is CASSDFSGGALSYNEQFF. The CDR3 coding sequence is TGTGCCAGCTCGGACTTTAGCGGGGGGGCCTTATCCTACAATGAGCAGTTCTTC.

This chain joins TRBV6-5 and TRBJ1-6, with 10 bases matching TRBD1. The V gene end was trimmed by 8 bases and the J gene end by 5 bases; junction bases not matched to a gene: 6. This CDR3 contains 15 residues. Germline values: CDR1 MNHEY, CDR2 SVGAGI. The CDR3 reads CASGLTGGNNSPLHF. The DNA of the CDR3 is TGTGCCAGCGGACTGACAGGGGGCAATAATTCACCCCTCCACTTT.

This clone was counted only a few times. The V gene is TRBV28, the J gene TRBJ1-2, with D possibly TRBD1 on 6 matching bases. This CDR3 contains 15 residues. The V and J ends lost 5 bases and 2 bases respectively, with 15 bases between them. The V gene's germline CDR1 is MDHEN and CDR2 SYDVKM. The CDR3 loop reads CASSTPGQTNYGYTF. In DNA form, the CDR3 reads TGTGCCAGCAGTACGCCGGGACAAACCAACTATGGCTACACCTTC.

The V and J genes are TRBV7-3 and TRBJ1-2; D unresolved. There are 11 residues in the CDR3. Trimming left V 1 base short and J 7 bases short, with 4 bases between. Per germline, CDR1 SGHTA and CDR2 FQGTGA. The CDR3 nucleotides are TGTGCCAGCAGCTTAATCTCTGGCTACACCTTC. Encoded protein: CASSLISGYTF.

This sequence joins TRBV7-6 and TRBJ2-2, with 8 bases lining up with TRBD2. The CDR3 has 15 amino acids. The germline V gene encodes CDR1 SGHVS and CDR2 FNYEAQ. J lost 1 base, V lost 5 bases, and 3 bases had no gene match. The CDR3 spells CASSPAGGNTGELFF. In DNA form, the CDR3 reads TGTGCCAGCAGCCCCGCGGGGGGGAACACCGGGGAGCTGTTTTTT.

The chain combines TRBV2 with TRBJ2-1; D not certain. Trimming stripped 6 bases from V and 0 bases from J, with 12 bases between. The V gene's germline CDR1 is SNHLY and CDR2 FYNNEI. The CDR3 is made up of 15 amino acids. The CDR3 coding sequence is TGTGCCAGCAGGCATCTTTCGGGCTCCTACAATGAGCAGTTCTTC. This encodes CASRHLSGSYNEQFF.

This clone was recorded a few times. V usage is TRBV18 and J usage is TRBJ1-3, with unresolved D. Trimming pared 2 bases from V and 4 bases from J, leaving 12 bases between. There are 15 residues in the CDR3. Germline-derived CDR1 and CDR2 are KGHSH and LQKENI. DNA of the CDR3: TGTGCCAGCTCACCAGATCCCAGTACAGGAAACACCATATATTTT. This codes for CASSPDPSTGNTIYF.

The chain employs TRBV9 and TRBJ2-7; 7 nucleotides line up with TRBD2. The CDR3 has 14 residues. CDR1 SGDLS and CDR2 YYNGEE come from the germline V gene. Trimming cost V 3 bases and J 6 bases; bases outside gene matches: 9. The CDR3 region is CASSDRSGDGEQYF. The CDR3 DNA reads as TGTGCCAGCAGCGACCGGAGCGGGGATGGCGAGCAGTACTTC.

This clone turned up a few times. The V gene is TRBV29-1, the J gene TRBJ2-1, with TRBD2 identical over 8 bases. V lost 6 bases and J lost 8; bases outside the gene matches: 21. There are 17 residues in the CDR3. Per the germline V gene, CDR1 is SQVTM and CDR2 is ANQGSEA. The CDR3 sequence: CSVLPYQSAGGRDEQFF. The CDR3, as DNA: TGCAGCGTCCTTCCTTACCAATCGGCGGGGGGTCGAGATGAGCAGTTCTTC.

The rearrangement uses TRBV6-5 and TRBJ1-1; D might be TRBD1 (5 bases). Trimming pared 5 bases from V and 6 bases from J, leaving 16 bases between. CDR1 MNHEY and CDR2 SVGAGI come from the germline V gene. The CDR3 covers 14 residues. CDR3 in DNA: TGTGCCAGCAGTCTAGCAGGGAGGGGTTCTGAAGCTTTCTTT. Its protein is CASSLAGRGSEAFF.

This clone was counted between two and nine times. This chain joins TRBV3-1 (or the pseudogene TRBV3-2) and TRBJ1-3, with no clear D. The germline V and J ends were trimmed by 5 bases and 0 bases, with 11 bases remaining between them. This CDR3 has 15 residues. CDR1 is LGHDT, CDR2 YNNKEL, per germline (reference sequence). CDR3 amino acids: CASSVTGSSGNTIYF. The CDR3 region has the DNA TGTGCCAGCAGCGTCACCGGGAGCTCTGGAAACACCATATATTTT.

This chain joins TRBV7-2 and TRBJ2-5; TRBD2 aligns across 11 bases. Germline CDR1 SGHTA, CDR2 FQGNSA. Unmatched junction bases numbered 6, after V lost 5 bases and J lost 4 bases. The CDR3 has 15 residues. DNA of the CDR3: TGTGCCAGCAGCGGGTTTCTAGCGGGGGGAGAGACCCAGTACTTC. Translating gives CASSGFLAGGETQYF.

The chain has TRBV12-5 and TRBJ1-1; no clear D. The CDR3 has 14 amino acids. The germline V gene has CDR1 LGHNT and CDR2 FRNRAP. The V and J ends lost 1 base and 9 bases respectively, with 15 bases between them. CDR3 in DNA: TGTGCTAGTGGTTTGGCGCCCGACGGGGTACAAGCTTTCTTT. It is translated as CASGLAPDGVQAFF.

The chain uses TRBV5-1 and TRBJ2-7, with a tentative D call TRBD1 (6 bases). Germline-derived CDR1 and CDR2 are SGHRS and YFSETQ. The CDR3 is 15 residues long. V lost 0 bases to trimming and J lost 2 bases, with 12 bases between them. Written as DNA, the CDR3 is TGCGCCAGCAGCTTGGTCGCAGGGGTCACCTACGAGCAGTACTTC. It is translated as CASSLVAGVTYEQYF. The full variable domain, in which reference TRBV5-1 and TRBJ2-7 provide the parts outside the CDR3, is KAGVTQTPRYLIKTRGQQVTLSCSPISGHRSVSWYQQTPGQGLQFLFEYFSETQRNKGNFPGRFSGRQFSNSRSEMNVSTLELGDSALYLCASSLVAGVTYEQYFGPGTRLTVT.

The rearrangement uses TRBV5-1 and TRBJ2-6; 8 bases agree with TRBD1. V shed 0 bases and J 2 bases; nucleotides not matched to a gene: 7. This CDR3 is 18 amino acids long. CDR1 is SGHRS and CDR2 is YFSETQ in the germline V gene. CDR3 nucleotides: TGCGCCAGCAGCTTGGGGGGGACAGGAACTACTGGGGCCAACGTCCTGACTTTC. This codes for CASSLGGTGTTGANVLTF.

The J gene is TRBJ1-4, the V gene TRBV9; unclear D gene. V lost 0 bases and J 8 bases, leaving 8 bases between the germline ends. Germline CDR1 and CDR2: SGDLS and YYNGEE. The CDR3 consists of 13 residues. The CDR3 DNA reads TGTGCCAGCAGCGTAGTAGAGTGGGAAAAACTGTTTTTT. Translation: CASSVVEWEKLFF.

The genes are TRBV7-9 and TRBJ2-1, with TRBD2 matching over 8 bases. The CDR3 is made up of 17 amino acids. With 5 bases clipped from V and 4 bases from J, the junction kept 13 bases outside the gene matches. CDR1 is SEHNR and CDR2 is FQNEAQ in the germline V gene (reference sequence). The CDR3 DNA sequence: TGTGCCAGCAGCCCAGGGGTCCTCGGGGGGGCTTACAATGAGCAGTTCTTC. Protein: CASSPGVLGGAYNEQFF.

This clone has ten or more counts. This chain links TRBV6-1 with TRBJ2-6, with D hard to call. This CDR3 has 15 amino acids. Trimming took off 1 base at V and 0 bases at J, with 4 bases between the two ends. CDR1 and CDR2 from the germline V gene are MNHNS and SASEGT. CDR3 nucleotide sequence: TGTGCCAGCAGTGAAGGGAGCTCTGGGGCCAACGTCCTGACTTTC. Its protein product is CASSEGSSGANVLTF.

The CDR3 sequence is CASSFGGSWDRQEKLFF. As DNA, the CDR3 is TGTGCCAGCAGTTTTGGGGGTAGTTGGGACAGACAGGAAAAACTGTTTTTT. This chain joins TRBV28 and TRBJ1-4; 7 bases are shared with TRBD1. Losses at the gene ends were 3 bases for V and 8 bases for J; bases not matched to a gene: 15. CDR3 size: 17 residues. Germline lookup yields CDR1 MDHEN and CDR2 SYDVKM.